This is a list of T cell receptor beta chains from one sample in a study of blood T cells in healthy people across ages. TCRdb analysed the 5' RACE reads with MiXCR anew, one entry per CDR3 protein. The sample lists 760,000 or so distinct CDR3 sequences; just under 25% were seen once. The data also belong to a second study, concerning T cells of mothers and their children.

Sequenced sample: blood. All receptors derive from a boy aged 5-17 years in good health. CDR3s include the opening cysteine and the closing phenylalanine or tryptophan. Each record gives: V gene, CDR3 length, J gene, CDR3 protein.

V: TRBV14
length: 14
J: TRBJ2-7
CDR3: CASSQGFPSYEQYF

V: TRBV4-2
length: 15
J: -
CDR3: CASSRPSGSMHEQFF

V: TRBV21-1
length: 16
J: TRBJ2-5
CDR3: CASSKRSPGGRETQYF

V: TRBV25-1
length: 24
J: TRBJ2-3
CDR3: CASSEWGLAGIYTDSPPGTDTQYF

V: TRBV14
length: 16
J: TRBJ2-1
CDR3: CASSQMTGRSYNEQFF

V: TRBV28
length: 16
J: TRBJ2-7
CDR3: CASSFSLAALTYEQYF

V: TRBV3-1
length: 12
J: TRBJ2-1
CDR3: CASSPTYNEQFF

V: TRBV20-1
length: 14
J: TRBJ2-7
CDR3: CSAEVAGISYEQYF

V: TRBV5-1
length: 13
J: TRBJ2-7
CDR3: CASSLTPNYEQYF

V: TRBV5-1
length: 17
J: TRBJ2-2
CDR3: CASSGGQGAIGTGEQFF

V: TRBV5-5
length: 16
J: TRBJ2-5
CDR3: CASSLGTSGGFKTQYF

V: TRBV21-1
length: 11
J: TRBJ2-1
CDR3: CASSPQGGSLF

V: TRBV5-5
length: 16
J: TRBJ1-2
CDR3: CASSLLGTTGGNGYTF

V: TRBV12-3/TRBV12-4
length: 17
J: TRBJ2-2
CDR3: CASRRHRGQTNTGELFF

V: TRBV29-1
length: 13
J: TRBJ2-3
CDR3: CSVEPGSTDTQYF

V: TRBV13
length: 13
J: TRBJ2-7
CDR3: CASSLQGFDEQYF

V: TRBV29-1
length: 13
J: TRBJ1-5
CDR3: CSVARDDNQPQHF

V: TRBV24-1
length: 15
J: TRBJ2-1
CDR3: CATSPPGVGGDEQFF

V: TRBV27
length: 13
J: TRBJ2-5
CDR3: CASYGGARETQYF

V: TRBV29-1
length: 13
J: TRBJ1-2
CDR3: CSAAGGGDYGYTF

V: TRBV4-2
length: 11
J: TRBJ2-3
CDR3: CASRTLGTQYF

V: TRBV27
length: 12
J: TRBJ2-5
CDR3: CASGSMFGNQYF

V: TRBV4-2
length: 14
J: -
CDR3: CASSQPQVHNEQFF

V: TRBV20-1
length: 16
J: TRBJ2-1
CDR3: CSARDWETSHYNEQFF

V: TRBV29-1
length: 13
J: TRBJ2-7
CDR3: CSVVGVSMYEQYF

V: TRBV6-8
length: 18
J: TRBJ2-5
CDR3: CASSPGQGAQGAQETQYF

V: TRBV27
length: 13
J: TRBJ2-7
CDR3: CASSFGQFYEQYF

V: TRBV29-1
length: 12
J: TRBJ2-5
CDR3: CSVLAGTYGQYF

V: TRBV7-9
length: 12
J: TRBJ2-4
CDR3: CASSFWGNIQYF

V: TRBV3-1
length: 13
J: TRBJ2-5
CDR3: CASSRYVGETQYF

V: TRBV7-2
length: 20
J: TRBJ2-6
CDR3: CASSSTTSGGDLSGANVLTF

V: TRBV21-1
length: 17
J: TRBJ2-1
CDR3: CASSIPRIAGGPIEQFF

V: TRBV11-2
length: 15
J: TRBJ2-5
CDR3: CASSLVRTDPETQYF

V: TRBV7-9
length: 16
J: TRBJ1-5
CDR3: CASSWGGQGVNQPQHF

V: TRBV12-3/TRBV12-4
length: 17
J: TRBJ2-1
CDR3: CASSLYGTSGRHDEQFF

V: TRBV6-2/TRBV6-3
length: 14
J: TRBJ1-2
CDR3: CASSYNGRTEGYTF

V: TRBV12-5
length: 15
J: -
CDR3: CASGLVDGVSDEQYF

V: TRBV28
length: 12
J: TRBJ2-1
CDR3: CASSPPGLNQFF

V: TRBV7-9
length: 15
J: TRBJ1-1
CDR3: CASSGLGPQGTEAFF

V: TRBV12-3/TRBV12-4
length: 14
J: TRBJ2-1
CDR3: CASSPLNSYNEQFF

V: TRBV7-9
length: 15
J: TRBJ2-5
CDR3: CASSPPGVRQETQYF

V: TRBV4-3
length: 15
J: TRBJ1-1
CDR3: CASSQERILNTEAFF

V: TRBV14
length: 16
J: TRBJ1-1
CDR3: CASSPDGVAPNTEAFF

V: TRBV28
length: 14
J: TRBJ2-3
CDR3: CASSWGLGTDTQYF

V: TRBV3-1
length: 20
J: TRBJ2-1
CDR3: CASSQDVASGFLSAYNEQFF

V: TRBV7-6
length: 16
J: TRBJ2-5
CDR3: CASSFWGAGDQETQYF

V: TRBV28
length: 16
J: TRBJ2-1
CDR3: CASSPPTRASYNEQFF